This T cell receptor (beta chain) derives from a study of CD8+ T cells in alopecia areata. General study results and limits: Sequences from scalp samples also cover resident alphabeta T cells of normal skin. Clonality exceeded that of normal scalp in lesional scalp, most notably in alopecia totalis/universalis.

This clone was observed a few times. What it recognizes is unknown. RNA was extracted and reverse transcribed into cDNA as the sequencing template. The table came from immunoSEQ multiplex PCR; TCRdb's copy has only in-frame clones and leaves some out. This sample has 93,000 or so clones, with around three fifths found just once. The receptor was derived from a human donor in good health. Material for sequencing was CD4+ T cells sorted from blood.

The CDR3 nucleotides are TGTGCCTGGTCTGCCTCCCTGGGTCAGCCCCAGCATTTT. Translated, it gives CAWSASLGQPQHF. The V call is TRBV30, the J call TRBJ1-5; D not resolved. This CDR3 is 13 amino acids long. Germline V gene data show CDR1 as GTSNPN and CDR2 as SVGIG (reference sequence). The germline V and J ends were trimmed by 5 bases and 6 bases, with 14 bases remaining between them.